Listed here are 8 T cell receptor beta chains from one sample, sequenced in a study of blood T cells in healthy people across ages (dated by TCRdb to 2014 to 2015). The library was generated by 5' RACE. For sequencing, an Illumina HiSeq 2500 was employed. A second roughly 7 to 11 cycle PCR used a sample-barcoded 5' primer and a J-beta primer mix. TCRdb reanalyzed the raw reads on its own, using fastp at Q25 for trimming and MiXCR for clone calling, and kept in-frame beta chains. When rows share a CDR3 protein, they turn into one entry using the most common DNA and genes. The sample table holds 790,000 or so distinct CDR3 sequences, of which around 50% were seen once. The leading ten clones occupy 18% of the sample. Sequencing was done on a sample of blood. These receptors were taken from a man aged 80 or over in good health.

J is TRBJ2-1 and V is TRBV7-9; tentatively, D is TRBD2 (6 bases). Germline V gene lookup returns CDR1 SEHNR and CDR2 FQNEAQ (reference sequence). Trimming removed 1 base at V and 5 bases at J, with 18 bases between. The CDR3 is 17 amino acids. This chain's CDR3 is CASSLVGWRGLNNEQFF. In nucleotides, the CDR3 is TGTGCCAGCAGCTTAGTCGGTTGGCGGGGTCTAAACAATGAGCAGTTCTTC. The full variable domain, in which reference TRBV7-9 and TRBJ2-1 provide the parts outside the CDR3, is DTGVSQNPRHKITKRGQNVTFRCDPISEHNRLYWYRQTLGQGPEFLTYFQNEAQLEKSRLLSDRFSAERPKGSFSTLEIQRTEQGDSAMYLCASSLVGWRGLNNEQFFGPGTRLTVL.

This clonotype was observed many times. For the CDR3, the DNA is TGTGCCAGCAGTTTCCAGGGCGCCTCCTACGAGCAGTACTTC. Its protein product is CASSFQGASYEQYF. The chain carries TRBV27 and TRBJ2-7; TRBD1 might be the D (5 bases). V shed 3 bases and J shed 0 bases, with 9 bases lying between them. Germline CDR1 is MNHEY and CDR2 is SMNVEV (reference sequence). This CDR3 is built from 14 residues.

This clonotype occurred a few times. The gene calls are TRBV12-3 or TRBV12-4 and TRBJ2-3, with 9 bases lining up with TRBD2. Losses at the gene ends were 5 bases for V and 7 bases for J; bases not matched to a gene: 10. The CDR3 has 15 residues. CDR3 amino acids: CASSRAGTSSNTQYF. CDR3 nucleotide sequence: TGTGCCAGCAGTCGAGCCGGGACTAGCAGTAATACGCAGTATTTT.

Note on this clonotype: This may be a read error: a much more frequent sequence differs by one nucleotide. The chain carries TRBV7-2 and TRBJ1-1; no clear D. This CDR3 has 13 amino acids. The germline gives CDR1 SGHTA, CDR2 FQGNSA. Trimming left V 0 bases short and J 1 base short, with 3 bases between. This CDR3 is CASSLAENTEAFF. CDR3 DNA sequence: TGTGCCAGCAGCTTAGCGGAGAACACTGAAGCTTTCTTT.

To note about this clonotype: The germline gene is not matched at one end of the junction; a read error may be the cause. The J gene is TRBJ2-1, the V gene TRBV27; 7 positions match TRBD2. CDR1 MNHEY and CDR2 SMNVEV come from the germline V gene (reference sequence). This CDR3 spans 14 amino acids. This CDR3 reads CASSVSSGYNEQFF. The CDR3 nucleotides are TGTGCCAGCAGTGTATCTAGCGGCTACAATGAGCAGTTCTTC.

This clonotype was seen more than once but under ten times. CDR3 amino acids: CASSRGADYNEQFF. CDR3 bases: TGTGCCAGTAGTCGTGGGGCGGACTACAATGAGCAGTTCTTC. The genes are TRBV19 and TRBJ2-1; TRBD1 is a possible D gene (5 bases). Germline loops: CDR1 LNHDA, CDR2 SQIVND (reference sequence). Trimming took 5 bases from V and 3 from J, leaving 11 bases between them. The CDR3 contains 14 residues.

Concerning this clonotype: A much bigger clone sits one base away, suggesting this may be a read error. This sequence joins TRBV7-9 and TRBJ2-1, with 11 bases fitting TRBD2. The CDR3 is made up of 16 amino acids. CDR1 and CDR2 from the germline V gene are SEHNR and FQNEAQ (reference sequence). CDR3 amino acids: CASSLYSGREWNGQFF. The DNA for the CDR3 is TGTGCCAGCAGCCTATATAGCGGGAGGGAATGGAATGGGCAGTTCTTC. The full variable domain, in which reference TRBV7-9 and TRBJ2-1 provide the parts outside the CDR3, is DTGVSQNPRHKITKRGQNVTFRCDPISEHNRLYWYRQTLGQGPEFLTYFQNEAQLEKSRLLSDRFSAERPKGSFSTLEIQRTEQGDSAMYLCASSLYSGREWNGQFFGPGTRLTVL.

The V and J genes are TRBV29-1 and TRBJ1-4; no clear D. Germline values: CDR1 SQVTM, CDR2 ANQGSEA. This CDR3 region has 14 residues. Trimming removed 5 bases from V and 2 bases from J, with 12 bases in between. The CDR3 region has the DNA TGCAGCGTTCTCGGCAGTGCTACTAATGAAAAACTGTTTTTT. Amino acids: CSVLGSATNEKLFF.